This TCR beta chain originates from a study of CD8 T cells in Susac syndrome. Study details: Patients with Susac syndrome, at blood draw, were therapy-naive, on corticosteroids, or on intravenous immunoglobulin alone.

V lost 6 bases, J lost 1 base, and 1 base stayed unmatched. Germline loops: CDR1 GTSNPN, CDR2 SVGIG (reference sequence). The CDR3 runs 13 residues. RNA was extracted with the RNeasy kit, and a quantity of roughly 0.45 to 1 ug was reverse transcribed using random hexamers. Via MiXCR, TCRdb re-called the immunoSEQ multiplex PCR reads, giving one row per CDR3 protein. The data hold under 200,000 distinct CDR3 sequences, with 85% to 95% observed a single time. The sequenced sample was CD8+ T cells from PBMCs. The V call is TRBV30, the J call TRBJ2-1; 9 nucleotides match TRBD2. This sequence was found in a human donor with Susac syndrome. The CDR3 bases are TGTGCCTGTAGCGGGGGATCCTACAATGAGCAGTTCTTC. Translated, it gives CACSGGSYNEQFF. The whole variable domain, remainder taken from reference TRBV30 and TRBJ2-1, is SQTIHQWPATLVQPVGSPLSLECTVEGTSNPNLYWYRQAAGRGLQLLFYSVGIGQISSEVPQNLSASRPQDRQFILSSKKLLLSDSGFYLCACSGGSYNEQFFGPGTRLTVL.